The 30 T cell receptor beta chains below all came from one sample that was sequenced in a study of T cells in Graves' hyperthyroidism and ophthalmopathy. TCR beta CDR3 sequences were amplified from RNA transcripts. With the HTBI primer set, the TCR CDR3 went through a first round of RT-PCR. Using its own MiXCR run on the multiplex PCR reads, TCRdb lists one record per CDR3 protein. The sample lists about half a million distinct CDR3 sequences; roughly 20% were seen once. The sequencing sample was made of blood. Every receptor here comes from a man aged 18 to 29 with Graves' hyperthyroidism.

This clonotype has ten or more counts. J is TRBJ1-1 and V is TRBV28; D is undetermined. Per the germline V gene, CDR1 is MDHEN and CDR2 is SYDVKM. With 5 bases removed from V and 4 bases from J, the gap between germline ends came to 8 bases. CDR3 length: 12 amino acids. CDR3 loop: CASSRSVTEAFF. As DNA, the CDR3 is TGTGCCAGCAGTCGATCCGTCACTGAAGCTTTCTTT.

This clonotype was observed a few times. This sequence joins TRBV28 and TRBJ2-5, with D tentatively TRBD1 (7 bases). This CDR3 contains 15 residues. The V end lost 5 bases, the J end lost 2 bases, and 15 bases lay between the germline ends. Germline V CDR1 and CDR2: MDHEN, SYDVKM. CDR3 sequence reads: CASSPDRRVQETQYF. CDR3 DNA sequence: TGTGCCAGCAGTCCGGACAGGAGGGTGCAAGAGACCCAGTACTTC.

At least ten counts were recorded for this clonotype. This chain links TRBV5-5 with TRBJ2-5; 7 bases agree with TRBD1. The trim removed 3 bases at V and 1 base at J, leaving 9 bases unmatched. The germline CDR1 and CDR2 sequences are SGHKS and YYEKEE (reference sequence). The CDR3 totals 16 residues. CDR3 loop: CASSWTGRIVQETQYF. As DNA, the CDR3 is TGTGCCAGCAGCTGGACAGGCCGAATCGTCCAAGAGACCCAGTACTTC.

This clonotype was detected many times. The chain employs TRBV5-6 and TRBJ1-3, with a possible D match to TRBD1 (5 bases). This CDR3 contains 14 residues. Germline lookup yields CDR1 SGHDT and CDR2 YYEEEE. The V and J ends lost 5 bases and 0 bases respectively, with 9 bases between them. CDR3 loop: CASRGRTSGNTIYF. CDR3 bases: TGTGCCAGCAGGGGACGGACCTCTGGAAACACCATATATTTT.

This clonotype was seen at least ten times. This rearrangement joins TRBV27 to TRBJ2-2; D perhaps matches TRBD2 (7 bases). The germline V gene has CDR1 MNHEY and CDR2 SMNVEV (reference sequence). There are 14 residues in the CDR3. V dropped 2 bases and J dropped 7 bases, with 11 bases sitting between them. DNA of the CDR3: TGTGCCAGCAGTTTAGGGGGGGCGATCGGGGAGCTGTTTTTT. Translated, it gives CASSLGGAIGELFF.

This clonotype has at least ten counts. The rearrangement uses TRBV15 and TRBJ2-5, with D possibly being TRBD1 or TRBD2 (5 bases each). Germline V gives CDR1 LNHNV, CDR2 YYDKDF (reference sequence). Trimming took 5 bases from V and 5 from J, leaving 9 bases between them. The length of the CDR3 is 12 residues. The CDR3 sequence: CATSEGKETQYF. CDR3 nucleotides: TGTGCCACCAGCGAGGGGAAGGAGACCCAGTACTTC.

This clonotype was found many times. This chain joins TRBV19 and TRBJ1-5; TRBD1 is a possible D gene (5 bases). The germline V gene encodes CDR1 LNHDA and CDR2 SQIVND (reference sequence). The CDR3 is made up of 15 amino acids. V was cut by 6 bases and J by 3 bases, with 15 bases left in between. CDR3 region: CASRYDRGPNQPQHF. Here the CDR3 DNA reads TGTGCCAGTAGATACGACAGAGGACCCAATCAGCCCCAGCATTTT.

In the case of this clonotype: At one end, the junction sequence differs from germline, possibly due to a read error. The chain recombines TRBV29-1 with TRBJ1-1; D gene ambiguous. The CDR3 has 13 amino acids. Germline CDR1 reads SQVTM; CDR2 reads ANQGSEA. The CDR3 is CIASNRRNTEAFF. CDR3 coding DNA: TGCATCGCGTCAAATCGCAGGAACACTGAAGCTTTCTTC. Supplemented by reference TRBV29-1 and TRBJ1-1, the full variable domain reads SAVISQKPSRDICQRGTSLTIQCQVDSQVTMMFWYRQQPGQSLTLIATANQGSEATYESGFVIDKFPISRPNLTFSTLTVSNMSPEDSSIYLCIASNRRNTEAFFGQGTRLTVV.

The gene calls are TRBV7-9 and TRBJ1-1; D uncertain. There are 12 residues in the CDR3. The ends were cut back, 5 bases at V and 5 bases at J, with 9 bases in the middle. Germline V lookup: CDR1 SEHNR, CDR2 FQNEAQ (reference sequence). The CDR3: CASSPYETEAFF. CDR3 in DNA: TGTGCCAGCAGCCCCTATGAAACTGAAGCTTTCTTT.

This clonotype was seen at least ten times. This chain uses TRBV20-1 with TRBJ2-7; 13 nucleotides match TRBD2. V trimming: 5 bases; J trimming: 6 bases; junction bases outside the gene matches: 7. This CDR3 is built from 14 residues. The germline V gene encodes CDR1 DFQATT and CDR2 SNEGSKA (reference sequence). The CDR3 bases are TGCAGTGCTGGCAGGACTAGCGGGGGTTCCGAGCAGTACTTC. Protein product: CSAGRTSGGSEQYF.

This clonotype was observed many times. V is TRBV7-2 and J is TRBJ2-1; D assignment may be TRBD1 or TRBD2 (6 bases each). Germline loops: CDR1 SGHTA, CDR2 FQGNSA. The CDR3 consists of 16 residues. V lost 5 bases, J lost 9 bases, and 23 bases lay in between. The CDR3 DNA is TGTGCCAGCAGCGTAAGGGGAGGTATTACAGGGATTGAGCAGTTCTTC. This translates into CASSVRGGITGIEQFF. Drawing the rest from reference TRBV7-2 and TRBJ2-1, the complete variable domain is GAGVSQSPSNKVTEKGKDVELRCDPISGHTALYWYRQSLGQGLEFLIYFQGNSAPDKSGLPSDRFSAERTGGSVSTLTIQRTQQEDSAVYLCASSVRGGITGIEQFFGPGTRLTVL.

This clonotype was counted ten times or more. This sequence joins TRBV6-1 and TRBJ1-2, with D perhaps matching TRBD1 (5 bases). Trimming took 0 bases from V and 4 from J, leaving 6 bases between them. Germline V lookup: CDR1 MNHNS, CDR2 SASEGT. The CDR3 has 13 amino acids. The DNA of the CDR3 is TGTGCCAGCAGTGAAGCGGGGACCTATGGCTACACCTTC. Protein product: CASSEAGTYGYTF.

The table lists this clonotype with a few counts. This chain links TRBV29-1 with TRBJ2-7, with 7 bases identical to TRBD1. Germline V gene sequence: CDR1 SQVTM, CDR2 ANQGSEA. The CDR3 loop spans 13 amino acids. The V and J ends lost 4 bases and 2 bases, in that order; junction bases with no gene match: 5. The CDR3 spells CSVVRGGPYEQYF. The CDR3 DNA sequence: TGCAGCGTTGTTAGAGGGGGCCCCTACGAGCAGTACTTC.

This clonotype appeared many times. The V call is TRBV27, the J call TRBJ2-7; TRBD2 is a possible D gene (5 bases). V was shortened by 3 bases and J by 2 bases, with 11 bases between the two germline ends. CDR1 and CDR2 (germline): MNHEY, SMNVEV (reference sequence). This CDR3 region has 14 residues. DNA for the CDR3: TGTGCCAGCAGTTTGGACTCCCGCCCCTACGAGCAGTACTTC. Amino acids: CASSLDSRPYEQYF.

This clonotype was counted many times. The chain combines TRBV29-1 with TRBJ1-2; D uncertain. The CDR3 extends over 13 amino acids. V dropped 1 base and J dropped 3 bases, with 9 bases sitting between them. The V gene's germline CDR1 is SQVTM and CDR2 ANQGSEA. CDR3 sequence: CSVEGLTYYGYTF. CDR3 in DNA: TGCAGCGTTGAAGGTCTAACCTACTATGGCTACACCTTC.

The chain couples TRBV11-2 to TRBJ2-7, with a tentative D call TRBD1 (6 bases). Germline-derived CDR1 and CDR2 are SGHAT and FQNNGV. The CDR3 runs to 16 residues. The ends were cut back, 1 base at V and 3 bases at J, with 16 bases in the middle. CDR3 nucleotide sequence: TGTGCCAGCAGCTTAGGTTTGAGGGGGTCGGTCTACGAGCAGTACTTC. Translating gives CASSLGLRGSVYEQYF.

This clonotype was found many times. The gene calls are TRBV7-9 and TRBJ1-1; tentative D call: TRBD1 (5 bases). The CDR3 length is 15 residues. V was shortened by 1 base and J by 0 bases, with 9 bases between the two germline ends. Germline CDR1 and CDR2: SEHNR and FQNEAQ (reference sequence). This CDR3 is CASSLEGTVNTEAFF. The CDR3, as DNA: TGTGCCAGCAGCTTAGAGGGGACGGTGAACACTGAAGCTTTCTTT.

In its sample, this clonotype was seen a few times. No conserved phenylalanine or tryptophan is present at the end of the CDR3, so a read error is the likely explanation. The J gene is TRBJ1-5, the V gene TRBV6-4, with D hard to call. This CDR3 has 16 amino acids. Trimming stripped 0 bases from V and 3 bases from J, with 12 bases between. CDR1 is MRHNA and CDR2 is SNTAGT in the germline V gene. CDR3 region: CASSDSPRVTNQPQHS. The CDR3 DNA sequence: TGTGCCAGCAGTGACTCCCCCCGGGTTACCAATCAGCCCCAGCATTCT.

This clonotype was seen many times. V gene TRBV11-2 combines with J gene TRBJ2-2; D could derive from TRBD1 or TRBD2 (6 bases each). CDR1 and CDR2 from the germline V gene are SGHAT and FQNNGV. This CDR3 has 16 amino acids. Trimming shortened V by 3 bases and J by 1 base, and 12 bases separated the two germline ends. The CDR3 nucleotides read TGTGCCAGCAGCTTCCTAGGGGGGCAGAACACCGGGGAGCTGTTTTTT. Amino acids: CASSFLGGQNTGELFF.

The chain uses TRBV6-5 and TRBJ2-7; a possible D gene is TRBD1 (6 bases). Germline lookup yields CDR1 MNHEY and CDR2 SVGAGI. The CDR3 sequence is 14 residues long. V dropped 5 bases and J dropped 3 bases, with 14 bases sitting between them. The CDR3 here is CASSHRLDSYEQYF. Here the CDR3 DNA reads TGTGCCAGCAGTCACCGCCTGGACAGCTACGAGCAGTACTTC.

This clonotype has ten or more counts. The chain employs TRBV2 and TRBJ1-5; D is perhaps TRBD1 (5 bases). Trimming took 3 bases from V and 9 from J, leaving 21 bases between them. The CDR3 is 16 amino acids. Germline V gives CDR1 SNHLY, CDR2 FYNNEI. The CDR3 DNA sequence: TGTGCCAGCAGTGACCGGGCTCTGGGGGGGGGTGGGCCCCAGCATTTT. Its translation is CASSDRALGGGGPQHF.

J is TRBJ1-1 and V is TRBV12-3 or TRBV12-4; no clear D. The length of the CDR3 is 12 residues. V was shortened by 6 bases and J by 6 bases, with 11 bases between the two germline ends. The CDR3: CASSENWAEAFF. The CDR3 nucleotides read TGTGCCAGCAGCGAAAACTGGGCTGAAGCTTTCTTT.

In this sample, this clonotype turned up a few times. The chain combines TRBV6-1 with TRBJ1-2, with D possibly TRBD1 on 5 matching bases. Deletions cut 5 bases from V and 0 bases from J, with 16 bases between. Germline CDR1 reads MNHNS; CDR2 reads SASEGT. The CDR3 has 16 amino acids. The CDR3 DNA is TGTGCCAGCAGTCCAATGGACACCAGAGCTAACTATGGCTACACCTTC. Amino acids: CASSPMDTRANYGYTF.

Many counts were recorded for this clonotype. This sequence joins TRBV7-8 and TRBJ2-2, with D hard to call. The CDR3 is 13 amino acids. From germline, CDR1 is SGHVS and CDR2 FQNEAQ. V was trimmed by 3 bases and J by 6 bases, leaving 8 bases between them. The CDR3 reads CASSFLWAGELFF. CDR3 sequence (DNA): TGTGCCAGCAGCTTCTTGTGGGCCGGGGAGCTGTTTTTT.

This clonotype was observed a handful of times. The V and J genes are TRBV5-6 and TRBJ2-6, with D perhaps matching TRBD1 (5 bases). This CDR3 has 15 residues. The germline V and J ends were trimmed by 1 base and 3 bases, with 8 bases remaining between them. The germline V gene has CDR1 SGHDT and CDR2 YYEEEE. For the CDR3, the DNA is TGTGCCAGCAGCTTGTGGGGCTATGGGGCCAACGTCCTGACTTTC. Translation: CASSLWGYGANVLTF. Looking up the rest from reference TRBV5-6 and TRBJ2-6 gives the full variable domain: DAGVTQSPTHLIKTRGQQVTLRCSPKSGHDTVSWYQQALGQGPQFIFQYYEEEERQRGNFPDRFSGHQFPNYSSELNVNALLLGDSALYLCASSLWGYGANVLTFGAGSRLTVL.

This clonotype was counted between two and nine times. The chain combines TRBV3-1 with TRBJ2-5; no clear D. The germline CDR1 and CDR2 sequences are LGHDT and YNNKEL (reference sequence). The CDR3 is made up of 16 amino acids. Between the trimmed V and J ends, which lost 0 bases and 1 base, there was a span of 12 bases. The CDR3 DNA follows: TGTGCCAGCAGCCAAGATGAAGTCCCGATCCAAGAGACCCAGTACTTC. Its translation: CASSQDEVPIQETQYF.

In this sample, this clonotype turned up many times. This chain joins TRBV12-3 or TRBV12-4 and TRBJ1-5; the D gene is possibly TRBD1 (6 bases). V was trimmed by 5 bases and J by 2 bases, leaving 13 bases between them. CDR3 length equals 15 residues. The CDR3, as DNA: TGTGCCAGCAGTAACGGGACAAGGGGCAATCAGCCCCAGCATTTT. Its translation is CASSNGTRGNQPQHF.

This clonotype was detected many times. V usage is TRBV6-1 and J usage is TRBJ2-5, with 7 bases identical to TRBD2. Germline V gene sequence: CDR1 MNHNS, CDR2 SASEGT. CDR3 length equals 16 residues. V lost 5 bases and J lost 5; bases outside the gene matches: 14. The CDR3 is CASSTLAGALGETQYF. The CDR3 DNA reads TGTGCCAGCAGTACCTTAGCGGGCGCGCTGGGGGAGACCCAGTACTTC.

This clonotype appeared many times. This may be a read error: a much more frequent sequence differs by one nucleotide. The CDR3 sequence is CASSLIRNTEAFF. The CDR3 region has the DNA TGTGCCAGCAGTTTAATCAGGAACACTGAAGCTTTCTTT. V and J are TRBV12-3 or TRBV12-4 and TRBJ1-1; D ambiguous. The V and J ends lost 2 bases and 1 base respectively, with 5 bases between them. The CDR3 contains 13 residues.

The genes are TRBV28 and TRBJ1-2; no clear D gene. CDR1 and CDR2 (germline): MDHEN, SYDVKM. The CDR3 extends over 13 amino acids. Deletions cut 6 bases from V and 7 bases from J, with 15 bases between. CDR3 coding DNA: TGTGCCAGCAGCCGATCCCCCGGTTCTGGCTACACCTTC. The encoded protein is CASSRSPGSGYTF.